The rows below give T cell receptor beta chains drawn from one sample of a study of identical twins. TCRdb re-derived calls from the 5' RACE reads in MiXCR, one entry per CDR3 protein. The sample contains 130,000 to 150,000 distinct CDR3 sequences, 3% to 4.5% of which appear only once. Material: memory T cells sorted from blood. The receptors derive from a man aged 18-30 years in good health. Each CDR3 is given with its conserved first and last residue. The order of the fields is J gene, D gene, clone size, V gene, CDR3 protein, CDR3 DNA. The D gene is left open where the match is weak. Size tells how often a clone was seen (once, few, many) or the class of an expanded clone, and some rows leave it out.

>TRBJ2-2|-|many|TRBV20-1
CSARDYLVATGELFF
TGCAGTGCTAGAGATTATTTGGTAGCCACCGGGGAGCTGTTTTTT
>TRBJ2-1|-|many|TRBV29-1
CSVESLYNEQFF
TGCAGCGTTGAGTCCCTCTACAATGAGCAGTTCTTC
>TRBJ1-1|-|-|TRBV18
CASSPPYSGDTEAFF
TGTGCCAGCTCACCACCGTACAGCGGGGACACTGAAGCTTTCTTT
>TRBJ2-5|-|many|TRBV27
CASSAKQGRRETQYF
TGTGCCAGCAGTGCCAAACAGGGTAGAAGAGAGACCCAGTACTTC
>TRBJ2-1|TRBD2|many|TRBV14
CASSRTGGSYNEQFF
TGTGCCAGCAGCCGCACGGGCGGGAGCTACAATGAGCAGTTCTTC
>TRBJ1-4|-|many|TRBV24-1
CATSDTDGTNEKLFF
TGTGCCACCAGTGACACCGACGGAACTAATGAAAAACTGTTTTTT
>TRBJ2-4|-|-|TRBV5-5
CASSLVIQGIAKNIQYF
TGTGCCAGCAGCTTGGTTATTCAGGGGATAGCCAAAAACATTCAGTACTTC
>TRBJ1-5|TRBD1|many|TRBV29-1
CSVIGTGGDGQPQHF
TGCAGCGTTATCGGGACAGGGGGCGACGGTCAGCCCCAGCATTTT
>TRBJ1-3|-|-|TRBV11-2
CASSPQVGDTIYF
TGTGCCAGCAGCCCCCAGGTTGGGGACACCATATATTTT
>TRBJ2-5|-|many|TRBV21-1
CASSKGGQGVAQETQYF
TGTGCCAGCAGCAAAGGGGGACAGGGGGTGGCCCAAGAGACCCAGTACTTC
>TRBJ2-3|-|many|TRBV11-2
CASSLQGSADTQYF
TGTGCCAGCAGCTTACAGGGTAGCGCAGATACGCAGTATTTT
>TRBJ1-5|TRBD1|many|TRBV27
CASSLTGGSVQPQHF
TGTGCCAGCAGTTTAACAGGGGGCTCGGTTCAGCCCCAGCATTTT
>TRBJ2-6|-|few|TRBV7-8
CASSSGGMGGANVLTF
TGTGCCAGCAGCTCCGGTGGCATGGGTGGGGCCAACGTCCTGACTTTC